Presented here are 18 T cell receptor beta chains from one specimen sequenced in a study of CD8+CD57+ T cells in acquired aplastic anemia. The template used for profiling TCR beta VDJ and CDR3 was genomic DNA. TCRdb independently ran MiXCR on the reads; one entry per CDR3 protein. The data contain about 180,000 distinct CDR3 sequences, 40% to 50% of them singletons. Sequenced: sorted CD4+, CD8+, or CD8+CD57+ T cells (not recorded which) from PBMCs. The receptor source for this set is a human donor in good health.

This clonotype appeared a few times. The V call is TRBV19, the J call TRBJ2-3; 7 bases align to TRBD1. There are 15 residues in the CDR3. Germline assignment: CDR1 LNHDA and CDR2 SQIVND (reference sequence). The junction had 10 bases not matched to a gene; V was cut back by 8 bases and J by 2 bases. The DNA of the CDR3 is TGTGCCAGTGGGACAGCAACTTATAACACAGATACGCAGTATTTT. This encodes CASGTATYNTDTQYF.

This clonotype showed up just a few times. One base away lies a much larger clone, so this may be a sequencing read error. V is TRBV19 and J is TRBJ1-5; no definite D call. This CDR3 is built from 15 residues. Germline V gene sequence: CDR1 LNHDA, CDR2 SQIVND (reference sequence). The CDR3, as DNA: TGTACCAGTAGGAAGGAAAAGAGGGAGAATCAGCCCCAGCATTTT. Amino acids: CTSRKEKRENQPQHF.

This clonotype was recorded at least ten times. The chain carries TRBV12-3 or TRBV12-4 and TRBJ2-7; D may be TRBD2 (6 bases). This CDR3 comprises 13 residues. V was trimmed by 2 bases and J by 6 bases, leaving 11 bases between them. CDR3 protein: CASSLTLGGEQYF. The CDR3 DNA follows: TGTGCCAGCAGTTTAACGCTGGGGGGCGAGCAGTACTTC.

Ten or more counts support this clonotype. The rearrangement joins TRBV18 to TRBJ1-1; D is unresolved. Per germline, CDR1 KGHSH and CDR2 LQKENI. With 0 bases removed from V and 7 bases from J, the gap between germline ends came to 9 bases. The CDR3 has 13 amino acids. The CDR3 region is CASSPPSAREAFF. Here the CDR3 DNA reads TGTGCCAGCTCACCACCGTCAGCGCGTGAAGCTTTCTTT.

The V and J genes are TRBV7-9 and TRBJ2-6; weak D call: TRBD1 (6 bases). Germline V gives CDR1 SEHNR, CDR2 FQNEAQ (reference sequence). This CDR3 is built from 14 residues. Trimming cost V 5 bases and J 2 bases, with 7 bases left between them. The CDR3 spells CASSGTTGANVLTF. The CDR3 DNA is TGTGCCAGCAGCGGGACAACTGGGGCCAACGTCCTGACTTTC.

In the case of this clonotype: One end of the junction does not line up with germline, which may come from a read error. The chain is built from TRBV7-9 and TRBJ1-6; D call uncertain. Germline V gene sequence: CDR1 SEHNR, CDR2 FQNEAQ (reference sequence). The CDR3 has 12 residues. In DNA, the CDR3 is TGTGCCAGCAACCCGGGGAATTCACCCCTCCACTTC. Amino acids: CASNPGNSPLHF.

This clonotype was picked up many times. The rearrangement uses TRBV5-4 and TRBJ2-1; no definite D call. Looked up from germline, CDR1 is SGHNT and CDR2 is YYREEE (reference sequence). The CDR3 consists of 16 residues. Trimming stripped 0 bases from V and 0 bases from J, with 10 bases between. This chain's CDR3 is CASSLDRPGSYNEQFF. The DNA of the CDR3 is TGTGCCAGCAGCTTGGATAGGCCAGGCTCCTACAATGAGCAGTTCTTC.

Concerning this clonotype itself: The missing conserved phenylalanine or tryptophan at the end of this CDR3 makes a read error likely. The chain couples TRBV7-6 to TRBJ1-1; no definite D call. Deletions cut 3 bases from V and 3 bases from J, with 5 bases between. The V gene's germline CDR1 is SGHVS and CDR2 FNYEAQ. The CDR3 sequence is 12 residues long. This CDR3 reads CASSFRDTEAFS. CDR3 coding DNA: TGTGCCAGCAGCTTCCGTGACACTGAAGCTTTCTCT.

There are many counts of this clonotype. V usage is TRBV20-1 and J usage is TRBJ2-7; the match to TRBD1 covers 7 bases. V lost 0 bases, J lost 5 bases, and 4 bases stayed unmatched. Germline loops: CDR1 DFQATT, CDR2 SNEGSKA (reference sequence). The CDR3 totals 13 residues. CDR3 protein: CSAREGTEDEQYF. CDR3 in DNA: TGCAGTGCTAGAGAGGGGACAGAGGACGAGCAGTACTTC.

Points on this clonotype: An end of the junction does not agree with germline; a read error may underlie this. The chain links TRBV2 to TRBJ1-1; weak D call: TRBD1 (5 bases). CDR3 length: 12 amino acids. Germline V gene sequence: CDR1 SNHLY, CDR2 FYNNEI. CDR3 in amino acids: CASSSGNIEAFF. The CDR3 DNA reads as TGTGCCAGCAGTTCAGGGAACATTGAAGCTTTCTTT.

This clonotype was detected many times. The V gene is TRBV5-4, the J gene TRBJ2-5; TRBD1 matches 9 bases. In germline, CDR1 is SGHNT, CDR2 YYREEE (reference sequence). V shed 4 bases and J 5 bases; nucleotides not matched to a gene: 6. This CDR3 comprises 14 residues. CDR3 amino acids: CASSRDRAWETQYF. CDR3 coding DNA: TGTGCCAGCAGCCGGGACAGGGCGTGGGAGACCCAGTACTTC.

This sequence joins TRBV10-1 and TRBJ2-5, with D possibly matching TRBD1 (6 bases). The V gene's germline CDR1 is WNHNN and CDR2 SYGVQD (reference sequence). Trimming cost V 8 bases and J 0 bases, with 16 bases left between them. This CDR3 is 15 amino acids long. For the CDR3, the DNA is TGCGCCAGCCCTAGGGGGACACTAAACCAAGAGACCCAGTACTTC. It translates to CASPRGTLNQETQYF.

The V gene is TRBV28, the J gene TRBJ2-2, with D unclear. V was shortened by 8 bases and J by 0 bases, with 10 bases between the two germline ends. The CDR3 runs 14 residues. Germline V gene lookup returns CDR1 MDHEN and CDR2 SYDVKM. This chain's CDR3 is CASLYKANTGELFF. Written as DNA, the CDR3 is TGTGCCAGCCTCTACAAGGCGAACACCGGGGAGCTGTTTTTT.

This clonotype showed up many times. The rearrangement joins TRBV4-1 to TRBJ2-7, with D maybe TRBD1 (6 bases). This CDR3 region has 15 residues. The ends were cut back, 1 base at V and 1 base at J, with 11 bases in the middle. Germline CDR1 reads MGHRA; CDR2 reads YSYEKL. CDR3 residues: CASSQVWQGSYEQYF. As DNA, the CDR3 is TGCGCCAGCAGCCAAGTTTGGCAGGGGTCCTACGAGCAGTACTTC.

J is TRBJ2-5 and V is TRBV5-1, with D perhaps assigned TRBD1 or TRBD2 (5 bases each). The V gene lost 0 bases and the J gene lost 4 bases, with 13 bases spanning the gap. CDR3 length: 15 amino acids. Germline loops: CDR1 SGHRS, CDR2 YFSETQ. The CDR3 DNA is TGCGCCAGCAGCTTGGTTACTCAGAGGGGAGAGACCCAGTACTTC. Its translation is CASSLVTQRGETQYF.

The chain uses TRBV10-3 and TRBJ2-1; D may match TRBD1 or TRBD2 (5 bases each). The germline V gene encodes CDR1 ENHRY and CDR2 SYGVKD. This CDR3 region has 14 residues. V was clipped by 7 bases and J by 13 bases, with 23 bases between them. The CDR3 bases are TGTGCCATCAAGCAACGGGCTTCCGAAGGGACCCAGTTCTTC. It translates to CAIKQRASEGTQFF.

Regarding this clonotype: Since a much larger clone is just one base distant, this may be a read error. The chain links TRBV12-3 or TRBV12-4 to TRBJ1-1, with no clear D. V was pared by 7 bases and J by 1 base, with 10 bases between. The CDR3 contains 13 residues. CDR3 in DNA: TGTGCCAGCACCCCGACGGGGAACACTGAAGCTTTCTTT. Translated, it gives CASTPTGNTEAFF.

A few counts support this clonotype. V is TRBV20-1 and J is TRBJ2-3; 7 bases align to TRBD2. V lost 1 base and J lost 2; bases outside the gene matches: 3. This CDR3 spans 14 amino acids. Germline V gives CDR1 DFQATT, CDR2 SNEGSKA (reference sequence). The CDR3 DNA reads as TGCAGTGCTAGAGTGGGAGGGATCACAGATACGCAGTATTTT. Residues: CSARVGGITDTQYF.